The rows below give T cell receptor beta chains drawn from one sample of a study of blood T cells in healthy people across ages. TCRdb passed the 5' RACE reads through MiXCR, listing each CDR3 protein once. This sample yields around 800,000 distinct CDR3 sequences, of which about 48% are seen a single time; approximately 40% belongs to the top ten. The specimen sequenced was blood. The receptor source for this set is an older man in good health. Both conserved end residues are part of each CDR3.

>TRBJ1-2|TRBV7-9
CASSIGRGDGYTF
>-|TRBV6-1
CASSPLGTRGFGVETQYF
>TRBJ2-1|TRBV12-3/TRBV12-4
CASSLYGRTVPYNEQFF
>TRBJ2-2|TRBV7-9
CASSPEGTYGYTGELFF
>TRBJ2-3|TRBV7-9
CASSLPRLSTDTQYF
>TRBJ2-3|TRBV29-1
CSVLRAGRTDTQYF
>TRBJ2-4|TRBV6-5
CARPTSDSKNIQYF
>TRBJ2-1|TRBV6-1
CASNKQGSTYNEQFF
>TRBJ2-1|TRBV20-1
CSALGVLAGGYNEQFF
>TRBJ2-7|TRBV14
CASGRLSYEQYF
>TRBJ2-7|TRBV12-3/TRBV12-4
CASSPRRGTISYEQYF
>TRBJ2-3|TRBV20-1
CSARALATTDTQYF
>TRBJ1-2|TRBV6-1
CASRGQDPNYGYTF
>TRBJ1-1|TRBV11-2
CASSLEYTEAFF
>TRBJ2-1|TRBV4-2
CASSQEGRTFLADRSYNEQFF
>TRBJ2-5|TRBV24-1
CATSTTGIQETQYF
>TRBJ2-5|TRBV5-1
CASSLEGEPQETQYF
>TRBJ2-3|TRBV7-2
CASSLARQGHRYAYF
>TRBJ2-7|TRBV27
CASSLFPSGSYEQYF
>TRBJ2-2|TRBV7-2
CASSPGGAMTGELFF
>TRBJ2-2|TRBV12-3/TRBV12-4
CASSSPGGGLANTGELFF
>-|TRBV6-2/TRBV6-3
CASSPTSGSPEQYF
>TRBJ1-5|TRBV18
CASSPFNGHGNQPQHF
>TRBJ1-2|TRBV12-3/TRBV12-4
CASRPSGTGERYGYTF
>TRBJ2-5|TRBV20-1
CSASGIRGTEETQYF
>TRBJ2-1|TRBV24-1
CATSEPGQGYNEQFF
>TRBJ2-4|TRBV6-5
CASSPSGQVGKNIQYF
>TRBJ2-3|TRBV20-1
CSASLPSGSTDTQYF
>TRBJ1-2|TRBV6-1
CASSEARDNYGYTF
>TRBJ1-1|TRBV5-8
CATTGVTEAFF
>TRBJ2-4|TRBV27
CATLGGGAKNIQYF
>TRBJ2-3|TRBV29-1
CSVGAGGGTDTQYF
>TRBJ1-6|TRBV6-1
CASSDRGGTGSLRVRPLHF
>TRBJ2-5|TRBV29-1
CSVGPGTSGKRETQYF
>TRBJ2-7|TRBV3-1
CASSQDGEWGEQYF
>TRBJ2-3|TRBV2
CASSSQGRTDTQYF
>TRBJ2-5|TRBV3-1
CASSQAGQEKTQYF
>TRBJ2-7|TRBV6-5
CASSYSTGGIHEQYF
>TRBJ2-1|TRBV5-1
CASSSGLAIVHNEQFF
>TRBJ2-5|TRBV20-1
CSVPDGQDTQYF
>TRBJ1-2|TRBV2
CASSDGGRLANYGYTF